This TCR beta chain was found in a study of blood T cell repertoires in COVID-19. The CDR3 has 18 amino acids. CDR1 and CDR2 from the germline V gene are SGHRS and YFSETQ. Unmatched junction bases numbered 7, after V lost 4 bases and J lost 0 bases. Only in-frame clones appear in the TCRdb table, and some are missing; sequencing was by immunoSEQ multiplex PCR. The sample comprises around 300,000 clones, 75% to 90% of which are singletons, and about 1.8% rests with the top ten. This clonotype was obtained from a woman aged 40 to 55 who had recovered from COVID-19. Material: PBMCs or T cells enriched from blood (not recorded which). The chain carries TRBV5-1 and TRBJ2-1; 13 positions agree with TRBD2. The CDR3 DNA reads as TGCGCCAGCAGCCTAAGGACTAGCGGGGGCAGCTCCTACAATGAGCAGTTCTTC. This gives the protein CASSLRTSGGSSYNEQFF.